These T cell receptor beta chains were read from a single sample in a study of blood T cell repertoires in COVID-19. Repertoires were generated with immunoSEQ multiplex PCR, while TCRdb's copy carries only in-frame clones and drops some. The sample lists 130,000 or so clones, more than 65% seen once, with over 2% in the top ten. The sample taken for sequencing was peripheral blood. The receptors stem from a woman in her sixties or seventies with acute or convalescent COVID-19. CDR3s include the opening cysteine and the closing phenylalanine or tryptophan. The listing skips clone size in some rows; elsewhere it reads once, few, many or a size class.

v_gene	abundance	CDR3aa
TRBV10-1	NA	CASSERQGQPQHF
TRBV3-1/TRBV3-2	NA	CASSQQLADLINEQFF
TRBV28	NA	CASITPRGGRTEAFF
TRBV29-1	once	CSVRGGAMNTEAFF
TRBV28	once	CASSSPVVDTEAFF
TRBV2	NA	CASNGQGARNEQFF
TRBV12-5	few	CASAMGDGELFF
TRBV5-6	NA	CASSLSGRIYEQYF
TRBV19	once	CASSTQGRSTDTQYF
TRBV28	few	CASSPWATVGYTF
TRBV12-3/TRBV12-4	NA	CASSIGTEAFF
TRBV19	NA	CASSVTFTGGEKLFF
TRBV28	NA	CASSFEPPYGYTF
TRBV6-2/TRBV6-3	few	CASSSNLGTGLNQPQHF
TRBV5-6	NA	CASSNGLAGVADTQYF
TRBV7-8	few	CASSFSGDNQPQHF
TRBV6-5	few	CASTLGNTIYF
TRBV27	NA	CASSRGQGSGSGYTF
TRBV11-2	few	CASSLGLAGGPQYF
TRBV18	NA	CASSPGGQIQETQYF
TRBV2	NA	CASSDTSGSYNEQFF
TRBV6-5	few	CASSYFSGSSDTQYF
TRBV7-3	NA	CASSSGQSFDTQYF
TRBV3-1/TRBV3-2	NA	CASSQAGAWRPQHF
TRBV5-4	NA	CASSRRQGGLPEAFF
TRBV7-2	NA	CASSRRLSSYNSPLHF
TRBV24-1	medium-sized	CATSTGGDNQPQHF